This TCR beta chain stems from a study of T cell changes during pregnancy in multiple sclerosis. Trimming removed 5 bases from V and 9 bases from J; junction bases left unmatched: 21. This CDR3 is 18 amino acids long. CDR1 is SGHVS, CDR2 FQNEAQ, per germline. Profiled with immunoSEQ multiplex PCR; TCRdb holds only in-frame clones, not every one. The sample yields under 85,000 clones, about 89% seen once. The rearrangement joins TRBV7-8 to TRBJ1-4; 7 nucleotides align to TRBD1. Sequenced here: CD4+ T cells from peripheral blood mononuclear cells, sampled in the second trimester of pregnancy. This clonotype was sampled from a female donor with multiple sclerosis, enrolled in a pregnancy study. As DNA, the CDR3 is TGTGCCAGCAGCCCCCCGGCGTGGGTAGGGACAGAAACCAAAAAACTGTTTTTT. This sequence encodes CASSPPAWVGTETKKLFF.